One sample yielded the 27 T cell receptor beta chains listed below, sequenced in a study of CD8 T cells in ankylosing spondylitis. General study results and limits: A motif of eight highly homologous TCR beta variants was seen as apparently characteristic of ankylosing spondylitis blood.

Each CDR3 protein is one row after TCRdb ran MiXCR on the 5' RACE reads. The sample contains 350,000 to 550,000 distinct CDR3 sequences, 26% of which appear only once. No antigen is known for these receptors. The material sequenced was blood, either unsorted or a sorted T cell fraction (not recorded which). Receptors originate from a male donor with ankylosing spondylitis.

This rearrangement joins TRBV9 to TRBJ2-1; D gene unclear. Germline lookup yields CDR1 SGDLS and CDR2 YYNGEE. The ends were cut back, 4 bases at V and 1 base at J, with 12 bases in the middle. The CDR3 totals 15 residues. CDR3: CASSSRHLSYNEQFF. DNA of the CDR3: TGTGCCAGCAGCTCTAGACACCTATCCTACAATGAGCAGTTCTTC.

This clonotype has more than one count but fewer than ten. The rearrangement uses TRBV5-1 and TRBJ2-2, with D perhaps TRBD1 (5 bases). Germline V gene data show CDR1 as SGHRS and CDR2 as YFSETQ. This CDR3 spans 14 amino acids. Between the trimmed V and J ends, which lost 2 bases and 3 bases, there was a span of 8 bases. DNA of the CDR3: TGCGCCAGCAGCTTCCAGACAGACACCGGGGAGCTGTTTTTT. This gives the protein CASSFQTDTGELFF.

Comment on this clonotype: At one end the junction does not follow the germline gene, possibly because of a read error. The chain links TRBV5-5 to TRBJ2-3; weak D call: TRBD1 (6 bases). Germline loops: CDR1 SGHKS, CDR2 YYEKEE (reference sequence). The length of the CDR3 is 15 residues. This chain's CDR3 is CASSLVGARTDTQYF. The CDR3 DNA reads TGTGCCAGCAGTTTGGTGGGGGCAAGGACAGATACGCAGTATTTT.

This clonotype has just a few counts. V and J are TRBV20-1 and TRBJ2-1; the match to TRBD2 covers 8 bases. The CDR3 consists of 13 residues. The ends lost 5 bases at V and 6 bases at J; junction bases unmatched: 6. The germline V gene encodes CDR1 DFQATT and CDR2 SNEGSKA (reference sequence). CDR3 coding DNA: TGCAGTGCTTTGGCGGGAGGTCTCAATGAGCAGTTCTTC. Protein product: CSALAGGLNEQFF.

The rearrangement links TRBV20-1 to TRBJ2-1, with a weak D call TRBD1 (7 bases). The CDR3 has 11 amino acids. V lost 8 bases to trimming and J lost 10 bases, with 15 bases between them. The V gene's germline CDR1 is DFQATT and CDR2 SNEGSKA (reference sequence). CDR3 nucleotides: TGCAGTCCGACAGGGAGCGGGGAGCAGTTCTTC. The encoded protein is CSPTGSGEQFF.

This clonotype is a singleton in its sample. This chain uses TRBV18 with TRBJ2-5; D perhaps matches TRBD2 (6 bases). Germline CDR1 KGHSH, CDR2 LQKENI. The CDR3 is 18 residues long. V lost 0 bases and J lost 5, with 22 bases in between. The CDR3 DNA follows: TGTGCCAGCTCACCACCGCGGCTAGCACCTCGGAGCGGGGAGACCCAGTACTTC. Translated, it gives CASSPPRLAPRSGETQYF.

The chain carries TRBV20-1 and TRBJ1-1, with TRBD1 matching 8 bases. The CDR3 runs 14 residues. V was pared by 2 bases and J by 0 bases, with 2 bases of the junction left unmatched. CDR1 DFQATT and CDR2 SNEGSKA come from the germline V gene (reference sequence). The CDR3 is CSARQGALNTEAFF. DNA for the CDR3: TGCAGTGCTAGACAGGGGGCGCTGAACACTGAAGCTTTCTTT.

The V gene is TRBV7-6, the J gene TRBJ2-1, with unresolved D. Germline assignment: CDR1 SGHVS and CDR2 FNYEAQ. V was clipped by 5 bases and J by 0 bases, with 14 bases between them. The CDR3 spans 16 residues. The CDR3 sequence is CASSPVTWSSYNEQFF. In nucleotides, the CDR3 is TGTGCCAGCAGCCCGGTGACATGGAGCTCCTACAATGAGCAGTTCTTC.

The CDR3 is CASRLSSYEQYF. In nucleotides, the CDR3 is TGTGCCAGCCGTTTAAGCTCCTACGAGCAGTACTTC. This chain connects TRBV2 to TRBJ2-7, with D uncertain. Trimming removed 8 bases at V and 0 bases at J, with 8 bases between. Germline CDR1 reads SNHLY; CDR2 reads FYNNEI. This CDR3 has 12 amino acids.

This clonotype was seen a few times. The genes are TRBV7-8 and TRBJ1-5; tentative D call: TRBD1 (5 bases). This CDR3 contains 15 residues. Trimming removed 2 bases at V and 4 bases at J, with 12 bases between. The germline gives CDR1 SGHVS, CDR2 FQNEAQ. This CDR3 is CASSLLGGTNQPQHF. CDR3 nucleotide sequence: TGTGCCAGCAGCTTATTGGGGGGTACGAATCAGCCCCAGCATTTT.

This clonotype was recorded at least ten times. This rearrangement joins TRBV6-1 to TRBJ1-6; perhaps TRBD1 as D (6 bases). Germline V gene lookup returns CDR1 MNHNS and CDR2 SASEGT. V gave up 6 bases and J gave up 9 bases, with 15 bases separating them. CDR3 length equals 14 residues. The CDR3: CASSPGQAVSPLHF. In DNA, the CDR3 is TGTGCCAGCAGCCCGGGACAAGCAGTTTCACCCCTCCACTTT.

The chain links TRBV7-2 to TRBJ2-3; TRBD2 matches 10 bases. The CDR3 is made up of 16 amino acids. With 5 bases clipped from V and 5 bases from J, the junction kept 10 bases outside the gene matches. The germline V gene encodes CDR1 SGHTA and CDR2 FQGNSA. The CDR3 DNA follows: TGTGCCAGCAGCAAACCCCCTAGCGGGAGCGGAGATACGCAGTATTTT. Translated, it gives CASSKPPSGSGDTQYF. Full variable domain (missing parts from reference TRBV7-2 and TRBJ2-3): GAGVSQSPSNKVTEKGKDVELRCDPISGHTALYWYRQSLGQGLEFLIYFQGNSAPDKSGLPSDRFSAERTGGSVSTLTIQRTQQEDSAVYLCASSKPPSGSGDTQYFGPGTRLTVL.

V gene TRBV5-1 combines with J gene TRBJ1-1; 10 bases fit TRBD1. The V and J ends lost 4 bases and 2 bases, in that order; junction bases with no gene match: 5. The length of the CDR3 is 15 residues. The V gene's germline CDR1 is SGHRS and CDR2 YFSETQ. This CDR3 reads CASSERDRGNTEAFF. The CDR3 coding sequence is TGCGCCAGCAGCGAGCGGGACAGGGGAAACACTGAAGCTTTCTTT. Using reference TRBV5-1 and TRBJ1-1 for the parts outside the CDR3, the full variable domain is KAGVTQTPRYLIKTRGQQVTLSCSPISGHRSVSWYQQTPGQGLQFLFEYFSETQRNKGNFPGRFSGRQFSNSRSEMNVSTLELGDSALYLCASSERDRGNTEAFFGQGTRLTVV.

The table lists this clonotype with a few counts. The V call is TRBV29-1, the J call TRBJ2-2, with D unclear. Germline V gene lookup returns CDR1 SQVTM and CDR2 ANQGSEA. The CDR3 loop spans 14 amino acids. V was trimmed by 3 bases and J by 0 bases, leaving 8 bases between them. The CDR3 loop reads CSVEVGANTGELFF. CDR3 coding DNA: TGCAGCGTTGAGGTCGGCGCGAACACCGGGGAGCTGTTTTTT.

The rearrangement joins TRBV15 to TRBJ2-7, with D unclear. Germline V lookup: CDR1 LNHNV, CDR2 YYDKDF (reference sequence). CDR3 length: 13 amino acids. V shed 0 bases and J shed 9 bases, with 12 bases lying between them. The CDR3 loop is CATSRDRSSVQYV. DNA of the CDR3: TGTGCCACCAGCAGAGATCGGAGTTCGGTGCAGTACGTC.

The chain has TRBV24-1 and TRBJ2-5; possible D gene TRBD1, 5 bases. Germline values: CDR1 KGHDR, CDR2 SFDVKD. CDR3 length: 14 residues. V was trimmed by 1 base and J by 5 bases, leaving 10 bases between them. Written as DNA, the CDR3 is TGTGCCACCAGTGATTTCGAAGGGGTCGAGACCCAGTACTTC. This translates into CATSDFEGVETQYF.

The chain has TRBV3-1 and TRBJ2-3; no definite D call. V lost 4 bases and J 4 bases, leaving 21 bases between the germline ends. The CDR3 runs to 17 residues. Germline V gene lookup returns CDR1 LGHDT and CDR2 YNNKEL (reference sequence). CDR3 nucleotide sequence: TGTGCCAGCAGCCCTCTCCGCCGGGCCCCCGTCCCAGATACGCAGTATTTT. Amino acid sequence: CASSPLRRAPVPDTQYF.

The rearrangement uses TRBV7-2 and TRBJ2-4, with D possibly being TRBD1 (5 bases). V was cut by 2 bases and J by 6 bases, with 8 bases left in between. CDR1 and CDR2 from the germline V gene are SGHTA and FQGNSA. The CDR3 totals 13 residues. As DNA, the CDR3 is TGTGCCAGCAGCTTACGGCAGGGAAACATTCAGTACTTC. It codes for CASSLRQGNIQYF.

The genes are TRBV3-1 and TRBJ2-2; D unclear. Trimming took off 4 bases at V and 2 bases at J, with 17 bases between the two ends. From germline, CDR1 is LGHDT and CDR2 YNNKEL (reference sequence). The length of the CDR3 is 17 residues. Here the CDR3 reads CASSPRPSGTNTGELFF. The CDR3 coding sequence is TGTGCCAGCAGCCCCCGTCCCTCAGGCACAAACACCGGGGAGCTGTTTTTT.

This clonotype was seen only a few times. The gene calls are TRBV4-2 and TRBJ2-3; 14 nucleotides line up with TRBD2. Germline values: CDR1 LGHNA, CDR2 YNFKEQ. The CDR3 length is 18 residues. The V segment lost 4 bases and the J segment 2 bases; nucleotides outside the gene matches: 8. The CDR3, as DNA: TGTGCCAGCAGCCCGGGACTAGCGGGAGCTACCTTCACAGATACGCAGTATTTT. This sequence encodes CASSPGLAGATFTDTQYF.

Only a few counts were recorded for this clonotype. CDR3 residues: CASNRREGETQYF. The CDR3 bases are TGTGCCAGTAATAGGAGGGAAGGAGAGACCCAGTACTTC. This chain uses TRBV19 with TRBJ2-5, with D perhaps matching TRBD2 (6 bases). The CDR3 is made up of 13 amino acids. The germline gives CDR1 LNHDA, CDR2 SQIVND (reference sequence). Trimming shortened V by 7 bases and J by 4 bases, and 13 bases separated the two germline ends.

This clonotype was seen a handful of times. The chain joins TRBV6-4 to TRBJ2-4, with a weak D call TRBD2 (5 bases). Trimming stripped 5 bases from V and 1 base from J, with 9 bases between. The CDR3 runs to 14 residues. In germline, CDR1 is MRHNA, CDR2 SNTAGT. CDR3 sequence reads: CASSPRRAKNIQYF. The CDR3 coding sequence is TGTGCCAGCAGTCCCAGGAGGGCCAAAAACATTCAGTACTTC.

The chain is built from TRBV6-5 and TRBJ1-2, with TRBD1 as a possible D gene (6 bases). Germline CDR1 reads MNHEY; CDR2 reads SVGAGI. The V end was cut by 4 bases, the J end by 1 base, with 19 bases between. CDR3 size: 17 residues. CDR3 residues: CASSWDTGNTNNYGYTF. The CDR3 bases are TGTGCCAGCAGTTGGGACACAGGGAACACAAATAACTATGGCTACACCTTC.

V and J are TRBV9 and TRBJ2-1, with D uncertain. Germline-derived CDR1 and CDR2 are SGDLS and YYNGEE. V was pared by 7 bases and J by 0 bases, with 5 bases between. This CDR3 comprises 12 residues. CDR3 sequence (DNA): TGTGCCAGCGGGATCTCCTACAATGAGCAGTTCTTC. Protein sequence: CASGISYNEQFF.

This chain links TRBV5-1 with TRBJ2-1; 7 positions agree with TRBD2. The CDR3 runs to 16 residues. The V gene's germline CDR1 is SGHRS and CDR2 YFSETQ. The ends lost 1 base at V and 4 bases at J; junction bases unmatched: 8. The CDR3 sequence is CASSLYGTNLYNEQFF. The CDR3 nucleotides are TGCGCCAGCAGCTTGTACGGGACTAACTTATACAATGAGCAGTTCTTC.

As to this clonotype: One end of the junction does not line up with germline, which may come from a read error. CDR3 amino acids: CASSSGLAGEAENF. Here the CDR3 DNA reads TGTGCCAGCAGTTCTGGACTAGCGGGAGAGGCTGAGAACTTC. This chain joins TRBV12-3 or TRBV12-4 and TRBJ2-7, with 13 positions matching TRBD2. The CDR3 has 14 amino acids.

V gene TRBV7-6 combines with J gene TRBJ2-3, with 8 bases lining up with TRBD2. J lost 9 bases, V lost 6 bases, and 5 bases had no gene match. Germline CDR1 and CDR2: SGHVS and FNYEAQ. The CDR3 runs 12 residues. The CDR3 DNA reads as TGTGCCAGCAGTGAGCGGGAGAGCACGCAGTATTTT. Protein: CASSERESTQYF.